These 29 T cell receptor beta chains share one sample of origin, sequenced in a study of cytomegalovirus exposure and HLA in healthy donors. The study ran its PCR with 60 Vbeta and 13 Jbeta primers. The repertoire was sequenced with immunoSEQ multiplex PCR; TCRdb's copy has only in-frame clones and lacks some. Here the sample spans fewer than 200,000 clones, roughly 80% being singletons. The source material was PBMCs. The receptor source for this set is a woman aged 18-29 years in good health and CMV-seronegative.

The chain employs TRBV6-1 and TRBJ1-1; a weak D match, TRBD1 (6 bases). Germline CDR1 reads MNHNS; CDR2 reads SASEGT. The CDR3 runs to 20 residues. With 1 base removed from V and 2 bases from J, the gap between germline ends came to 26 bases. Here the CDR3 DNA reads TGTGCCAGCAGTGAAGTTTTCTGGGGGCTTAAACCGGGATTAAACACTGAAGCTTTCTTT. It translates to CASSEVFWGLKPGLNTEAFF.

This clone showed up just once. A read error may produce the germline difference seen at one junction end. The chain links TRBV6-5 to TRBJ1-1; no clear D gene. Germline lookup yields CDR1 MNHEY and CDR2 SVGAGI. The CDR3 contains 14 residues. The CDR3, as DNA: TGTGCCAGCAGTGACTCAAGCATGAACACTGAAGCTTTCTTT. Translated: CASSDSSMNTEAFF.

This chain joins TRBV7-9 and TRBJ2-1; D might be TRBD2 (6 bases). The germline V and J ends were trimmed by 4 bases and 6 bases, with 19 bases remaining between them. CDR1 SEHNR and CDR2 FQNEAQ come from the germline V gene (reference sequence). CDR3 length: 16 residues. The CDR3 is CASSSPTSFPFNEQFF. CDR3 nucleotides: TGTGCCAGCAGCTCCCCTACTAGCTTCCCCTTCAATGAGCAGTTCTTC.

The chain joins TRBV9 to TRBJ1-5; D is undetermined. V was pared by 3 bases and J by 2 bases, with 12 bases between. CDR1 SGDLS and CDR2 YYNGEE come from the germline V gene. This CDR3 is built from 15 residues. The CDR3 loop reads CASSDESDGNQPQHF. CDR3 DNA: TGTGCCAGCAGCGACGAAAGCGATGGCAATCAGCCCCAGCATTTT.

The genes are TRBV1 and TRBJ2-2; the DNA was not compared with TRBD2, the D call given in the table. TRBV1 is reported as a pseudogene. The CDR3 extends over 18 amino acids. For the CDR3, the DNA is TGCACCAGCAGCCAAGTAGCTAGCGGGAGGGCCGGCACCGGGGAGCTGTTTTTT. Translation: CTSSQVASGRAGTGELFF.

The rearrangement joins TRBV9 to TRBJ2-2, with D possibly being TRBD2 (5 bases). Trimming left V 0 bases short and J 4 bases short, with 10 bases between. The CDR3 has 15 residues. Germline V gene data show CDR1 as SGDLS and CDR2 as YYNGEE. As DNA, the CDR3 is TGTGCCAGCAGCGTAGCATCTCGGGGCACCGGGGAGCTGTTTTTT. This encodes CASSVASRGTGELFF.

CDR3: CASRPLQVPEQYF. The CDR3 DNA follows: TGTGCCAGCAGACCGCTCCAGGTACCCGAGCAGTACTTC. The V gene is TRBV6-5, the J gene TRBJ2-7; no firm D call. V lost 6 bases and J lost 6, with 15 bases in between. This CDR3 region has 13 residues. Germline CDR1 reads MNHEY; CDR2 reads SVGAGI.

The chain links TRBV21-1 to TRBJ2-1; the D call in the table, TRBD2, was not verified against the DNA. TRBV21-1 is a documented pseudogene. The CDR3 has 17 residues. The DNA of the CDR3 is TGTGCCAGCAGCACTAGCGGGAGAAGGCCCCTCTGCAATGAGCAGTTCTTC. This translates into CASSTSGRRPLCNEQFF.

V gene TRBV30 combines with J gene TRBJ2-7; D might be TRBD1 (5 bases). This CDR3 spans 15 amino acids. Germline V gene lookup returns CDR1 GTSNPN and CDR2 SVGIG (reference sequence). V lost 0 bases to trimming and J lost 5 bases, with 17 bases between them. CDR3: CAWSVGAGKVDEQYF. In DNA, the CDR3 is TGTGCCTGGAGTGTAGGGGCAGGGAAGGTCGACGAGCAGTACTTC. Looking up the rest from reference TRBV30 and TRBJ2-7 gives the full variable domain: SQTIHQWPATLVQPVGSPLSLECTVEGTSNPNLYWYRQAAGRGLQLLFYSVGIGQISSEVPQNLSASRPQDRQFILSSKKLLLSDSGFYLCAWSVGAGKVDEQYFGPGTRLTVT.

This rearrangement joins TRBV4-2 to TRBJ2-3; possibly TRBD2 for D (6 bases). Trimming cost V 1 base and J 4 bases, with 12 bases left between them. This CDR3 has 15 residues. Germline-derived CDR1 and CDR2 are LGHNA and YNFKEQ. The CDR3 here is CASSQGRDDADTQYF. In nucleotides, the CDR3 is TGTGCCAGCAGCCAAGGGCGGGATGACGCAGATACGCAGTATTTT.

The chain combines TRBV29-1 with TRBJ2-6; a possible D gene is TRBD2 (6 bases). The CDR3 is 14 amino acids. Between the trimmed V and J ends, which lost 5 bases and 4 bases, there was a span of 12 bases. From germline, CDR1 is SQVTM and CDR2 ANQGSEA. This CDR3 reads CSVRDSGGANVLTF. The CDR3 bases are TGCAGCGTTAGGGACTCGGGAGGGGCCAACGTCCTGACTTTC.

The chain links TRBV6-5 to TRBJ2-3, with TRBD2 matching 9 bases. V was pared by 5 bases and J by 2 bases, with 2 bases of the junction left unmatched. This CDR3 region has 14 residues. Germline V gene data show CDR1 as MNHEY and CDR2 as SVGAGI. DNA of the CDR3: TGTGCCAGCAGTCGGACTAGCGTCACAGATACGCAGTATTTT. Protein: CASSRTSVTDTQYF.

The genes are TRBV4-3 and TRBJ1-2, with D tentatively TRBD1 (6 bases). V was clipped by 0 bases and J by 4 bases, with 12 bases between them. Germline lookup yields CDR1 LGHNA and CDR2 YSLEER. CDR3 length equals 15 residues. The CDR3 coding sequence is TGCGCCAGCAGCCAAGATAAGGACAGCAGCTATGGCTACACCTTC. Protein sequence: CASSQDKDSSYGYTF.

The CDR3 protein is CASSLFQRDYEQYV. The CDR3 nucleotides are TGTGCCAGCAGCTTGTTTCAGCGAGACTACGAGCAGTACGTC. The chain combines TRBV5-6 with TRBJ2-7; D ambiguous. Deletions cut 1 base from V and 3 bases from J, with 11 bases between. The V gene's germline CDR1 is SGHDT and CDR2 YYEEEE. The CDR3 extends over 14 amino acids.

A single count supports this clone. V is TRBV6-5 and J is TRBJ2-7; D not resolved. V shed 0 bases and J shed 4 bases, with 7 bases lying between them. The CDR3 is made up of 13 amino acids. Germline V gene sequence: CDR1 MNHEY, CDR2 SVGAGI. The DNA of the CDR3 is TGTGCCAGCAGTTACTCCCCCCAATACGAGCAGTACTTC. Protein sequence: CASSYSPQYEQYF.

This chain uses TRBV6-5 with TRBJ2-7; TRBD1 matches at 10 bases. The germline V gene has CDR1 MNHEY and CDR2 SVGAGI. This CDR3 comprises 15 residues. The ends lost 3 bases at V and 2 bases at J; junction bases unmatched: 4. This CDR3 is CASSYAGTGAYEQYF. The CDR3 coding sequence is TGTGCCAGCAGTTATGCTGGGACAGGGGCCTACGAGCAGTACTTC.

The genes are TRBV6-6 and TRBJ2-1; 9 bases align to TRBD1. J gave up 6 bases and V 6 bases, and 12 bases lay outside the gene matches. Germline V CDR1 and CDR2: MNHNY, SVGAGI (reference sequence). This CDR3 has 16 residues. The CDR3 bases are TGTGCCAGCAGGCGGGACAGGGATTATGTGGGCAATGAGCAGTTCTTC. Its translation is CASRRDRDYVGNEQFF.

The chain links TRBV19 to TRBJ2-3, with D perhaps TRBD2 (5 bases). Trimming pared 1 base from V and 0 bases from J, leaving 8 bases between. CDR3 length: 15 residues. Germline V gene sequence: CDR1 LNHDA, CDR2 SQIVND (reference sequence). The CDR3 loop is CASSIGLISTDTQYF. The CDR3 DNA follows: TGTGCCAGTAGTATAGGACTAATTAGCACAGATACGCAGTATTTT. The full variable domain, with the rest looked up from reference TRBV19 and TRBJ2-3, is DGGITQSPKYLFRKEGQNVTLSCEQNLNHDAMYWYRQDPGQGLRLIYYSQIVNDFQKGDIAEGYSVSREKKESFPLTVTSAQKNPTAFYLCASSIGLISTDTQYFGPGTRLTVL.

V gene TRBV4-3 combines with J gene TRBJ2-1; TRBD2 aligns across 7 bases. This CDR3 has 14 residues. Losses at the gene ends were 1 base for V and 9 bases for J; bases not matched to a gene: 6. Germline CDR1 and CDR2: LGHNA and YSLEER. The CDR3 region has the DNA TGCGCCAGCAGCCAAGGGCGGGAGTACCCTGAGCAGTTCTTC. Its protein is CASSQGREYPEQFF.

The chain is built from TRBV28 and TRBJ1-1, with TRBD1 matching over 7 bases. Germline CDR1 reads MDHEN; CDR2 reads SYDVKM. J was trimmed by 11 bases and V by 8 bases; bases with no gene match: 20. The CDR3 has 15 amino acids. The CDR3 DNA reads TGTGCCAGCCTAACCGAGGGACAGAATCGTAGAAGGGCTTTCTTT. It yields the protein CASLTEGQNRRRAFF. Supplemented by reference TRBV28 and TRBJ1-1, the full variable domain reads DVKVTQSSRYLVKRTGEKVFLECVQDMDHENMFWYRQDPGLGLRLIYFSYDVKMKEKGDIPEGYSVSREKKERFSLILESASTNQTSMYLCASLTEGQNRRRAFFGQGTRLTVV.

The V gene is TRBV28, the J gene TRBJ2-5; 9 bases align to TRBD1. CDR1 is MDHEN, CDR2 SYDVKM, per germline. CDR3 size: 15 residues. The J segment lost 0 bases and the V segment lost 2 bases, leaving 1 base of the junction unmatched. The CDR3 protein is CASSLTGGYQETQYF. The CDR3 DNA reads TGTGCCAGCAGTTTAACAGGGGGCTACCAAGAGACCCAGTACTTC.

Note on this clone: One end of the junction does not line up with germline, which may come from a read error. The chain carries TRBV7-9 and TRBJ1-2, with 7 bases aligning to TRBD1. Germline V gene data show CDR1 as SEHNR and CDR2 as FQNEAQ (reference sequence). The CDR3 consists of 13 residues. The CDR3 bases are TGTTCCAGCAGCACAGGGACAGTCACTGGCTACACCTTC. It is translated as CSSSTGTVTGYTF.

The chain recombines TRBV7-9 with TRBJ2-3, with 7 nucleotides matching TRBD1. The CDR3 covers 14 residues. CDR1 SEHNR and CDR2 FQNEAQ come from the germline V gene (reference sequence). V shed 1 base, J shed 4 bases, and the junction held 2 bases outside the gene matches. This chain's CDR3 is CASSLGQGADTQYF. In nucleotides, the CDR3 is TGTGCCAGCAGCTTAGGACAGGGAGCAGATACGCAGTATTTT. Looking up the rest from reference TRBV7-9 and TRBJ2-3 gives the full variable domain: DTGVSQNPRHKITKRGQNVTFRCDPISEHNRLYWYRQTLGQGPEFLTYFQNEAQLEKSRLLSDRFSAERPKGSFSTLEIQRTEQGDSAMYLCASSLGQGADTQYFGPGTRLTVL.

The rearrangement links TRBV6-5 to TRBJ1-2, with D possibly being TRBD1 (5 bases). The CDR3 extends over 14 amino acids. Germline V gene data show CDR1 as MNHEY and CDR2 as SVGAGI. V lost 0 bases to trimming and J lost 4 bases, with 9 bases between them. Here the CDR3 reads CASSYSGGSYGYTF. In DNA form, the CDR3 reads TGTGCCAGCAGTTACTCGGGGGGAAGCTATGGCTACACCTTC.

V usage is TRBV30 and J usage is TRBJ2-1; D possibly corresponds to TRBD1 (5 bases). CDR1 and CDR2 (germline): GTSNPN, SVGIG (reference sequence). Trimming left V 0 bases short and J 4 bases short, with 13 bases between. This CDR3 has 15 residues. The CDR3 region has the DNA TGTGCCTGGAGTGTAAGGGGCAGGGCATACAATGAGCAGTTCTTC. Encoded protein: CAWSVRGRAYNEQFF.

CDR3: CASSQYDRGVSGNTIYF. The CDR3 bases are TGCGCCAGCAGTCAATACGACAGGGGCGTCTCTGGAAACACCATATATTTT. The chain has TRBV4-1 and TRBJ1-3, with 8 bases matching TRBD1. Trimming removed 6 bases from V and 0 bases from J; junction bases left unmatched: 10. The CDR3 is 17 residues long. Germline V CDR1 and CDR2: MGHRA, YSYEKL.

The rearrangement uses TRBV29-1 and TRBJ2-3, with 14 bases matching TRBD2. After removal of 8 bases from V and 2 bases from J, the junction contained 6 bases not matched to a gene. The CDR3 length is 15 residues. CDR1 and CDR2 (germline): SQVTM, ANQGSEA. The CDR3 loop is CSSRLAGGSTDTQYF. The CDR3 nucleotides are TGCAGCTCTCGACTAGCGGGAGGGTCCACAGATACGCAGTATTTT.

The CDR3 reads CASTRPGGRVVGELFF. The CDR3 DNA reads as TGTGCCAGCACAAGACCTGGCGGGAGAGTAGTCGGGGAGCTGTTTTTT. The chain recombines TRBV19 with TRBJ2-2; 7 positions match TRBD2. V dropped 9 bases and J dropped 7; count of bases not matched to a gene: 17. Germline V gene lookup returns CDR1 LNHDA and CDR2 SQIVND (reference sequence). The CDR3 spans 16 residues.

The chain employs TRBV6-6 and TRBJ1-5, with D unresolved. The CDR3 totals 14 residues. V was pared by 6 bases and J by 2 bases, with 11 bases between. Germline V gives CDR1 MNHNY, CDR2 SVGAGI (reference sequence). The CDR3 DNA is TGTGCCAGCAGCCAACCGGTGCGCAATCAGCCCCAGCATTTT. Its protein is CASSQPVRNQPQHF.